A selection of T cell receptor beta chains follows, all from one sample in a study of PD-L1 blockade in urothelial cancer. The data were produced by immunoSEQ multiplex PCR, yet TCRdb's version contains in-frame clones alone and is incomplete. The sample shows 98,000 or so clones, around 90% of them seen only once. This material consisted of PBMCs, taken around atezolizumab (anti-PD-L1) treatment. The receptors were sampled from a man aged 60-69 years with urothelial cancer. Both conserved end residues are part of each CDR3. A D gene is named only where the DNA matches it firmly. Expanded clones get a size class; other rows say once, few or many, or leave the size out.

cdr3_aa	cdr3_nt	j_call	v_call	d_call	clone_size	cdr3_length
CAWSVVTRSSYNEQFF	TGTGCCTGGAGTGTAGTTACCCGCAGCTCCTACAATGAGCAGTTCTTC	TRBJ2-1	TRBV30	-	-	16
CASSELAGAEADTQYF	TGTGCCAGCAGTGAACTAGCGGGGGCCGAGGCAGATACGCAGTATTTT	TRBJ2-3	TRBV2	TRBD2	once	16
CASSQDLGTGPVF	TGTGCCAGCAGCCAAGATCTAGGGACAGGCCCAGTCTTC	TRBJ2-7	TRBV14	TRBD1	once	13
CASSLGGTGENIQYF	TGTGCCAGCAGCCTAGGGGGGACAGGGGAAAACATTCAGTACTTC	TRBJ2-4	TRBV5-5	TRBD1	-	15
CASSLAGGYTEAFF	TGTGCCAGCAGCTTAGCAGGGGGATACACTGAAGCTTTCTTT	TRBJ1-1	TRBV7-2	-	-	14
CASSRTGDAAEAFF	TGTGCCAGTAGTAGGACGGGGGATGCGGCTGAAGCTTTCTTT	TRBJ1-1	TRBV19	-	-	14
CASSVGGDNYGYTF	TGTGCCAGCAGCGTAGGGGGGGATAACTATGGCTACACCTTC	TRBJ1-2	TRBV9	-	-	14
CASRAGAGNTIYF	TGTGCCAGCAGGGCAGGGGCTGGAAACACCATATATTTT	TRBJ1-3	TRBV7-2	-	once	13
CASSLGGDRADDTGELFF	TGTGCCAGCAGCTTGGGTGGAGACAGGGCCGACGACACCGGGGAGCTGTTTTTT	TRBJ2-2	TRBV5-4	TRBD1	-	18
CASRPSGGIYTF	TGTGCCAGCAGACCCTCCGGAGGAATATACACCTTC	TRBJ1-2	TRBV6-5	-	-	12